Sequencing of this T cell receptor (beta chain) was carried out in a study of early T cells in non-severe SARS-CoV-2 infection. TCRdb recomputed calls from the 5' RACE reads with MiXCR, one row per CDR3 protein. Among some 41,000 distinct CDR3 sequences listed, 5.8% were seen once. Losses at the gene ends were 3 bases for V and 5 bases for J; bases not matched to a gene: 0. CDR1 and CDR2 from the germline V gene are SGHRS and YFSETQ. The CDR3 consists of 12 residues. This clonotype was sampled from an adult who was a healthcare worker with PCR-confirmed SARS-CoV-2 infection or an uninfected control (not recorded which). The chain employs TRBV5-1 and TRBJ2-3; 7 positions agree with TRBD2. Sequences were obtained from whole blood. CDR3 loop: CASSSSGDTQYF. DNA of the CDR3: TGCGCCAGCAGCTCTAGCGGAGATACGCAGTATTTT.